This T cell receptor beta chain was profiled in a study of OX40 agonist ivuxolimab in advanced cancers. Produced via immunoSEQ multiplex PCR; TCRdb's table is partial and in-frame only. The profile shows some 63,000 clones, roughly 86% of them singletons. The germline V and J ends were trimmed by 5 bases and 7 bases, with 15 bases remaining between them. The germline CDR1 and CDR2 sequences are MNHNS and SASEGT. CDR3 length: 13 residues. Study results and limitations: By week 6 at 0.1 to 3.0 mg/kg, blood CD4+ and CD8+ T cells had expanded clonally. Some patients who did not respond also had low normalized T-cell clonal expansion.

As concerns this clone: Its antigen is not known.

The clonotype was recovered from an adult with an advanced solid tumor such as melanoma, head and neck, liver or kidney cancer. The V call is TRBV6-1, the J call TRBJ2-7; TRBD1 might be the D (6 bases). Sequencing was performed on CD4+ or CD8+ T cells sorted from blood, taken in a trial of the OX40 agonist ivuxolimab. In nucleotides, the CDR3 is TGTGCCAGCAGTAACCGACAGGCCGGTGAGCAGTACTTC. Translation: CASSNRQAGEQYF.